This is a list of T cell receptor beta chains from one sample in a study of T cell repertoires in cytomegalovirus infection. TCRdb fed the reads into MiXCR, producing one record per CDR3 protein. The sample yields roughly 500,000 distinct CDR3 sequences, about two fifths seen once. The antigens these receptors bind are not known. The material was cultured PBMCs, obtained from culture after CMV antigen stimulation. These receptors were collected from a human donor in good health (CMV status not recorded). Some clones in this sample may be carry-over from other donors' samples. The CDR3 runs from the conserved cysteine through the conserved F or W. A D gene is named only where the DNA matches it firmly. The size field is filled for only some rows; it gives once, few, many or a size class.

J: TRBJ1-1
size: .
V: TRBV4-2
D: TRBD1
CDR3: CASSQPWGATGGNTEAFF
DNA: TGTGCCAGCAGCCAACCATGGGGGGCCACAGGGGGAAACACTGAAGCTTTCTTT

J: TRBJ1-5
size: .
V: TRBV6-2/TRBV6-3
D: TRBD1
CDR3: CASSTPIKGGLGKVWNQPQHF
DNA: TGTGCCAGCAGTACCCCAATAAAAGGGGGCCTTGGGAAGGTTTGGAATCAGCCCCAGCATTTT

J: TRBJ1-1
size: many
V: TRBV7-2
D: .
CDR3: CASSWRSVHTEAFF
DNA: TGTGCCAGCAGCTGGCGGAGTGTGCACACTGAAGCTTTCTTT

J: TRBJ2-7
size: few
V: TRBV30
D: .
CDR3: CAWSGDYTSYEQYF
DNA: TGTGCCTGGAGTGGAGACTATACGTCCTACGAGCAGTACTTC

J: TRBJ2-2
size: .
V: TRBV27
D: .
CDR3: CASSLGSRGQLANTGELFF
DNA: TGTGCCAGCAGTTTAGGGTCGCGGGGACAACTCGCGAACACCGGGGAGCTGTTTTTT

J: TRBJ2-7
size: few
V: TRBV6-5
D: .
CDR3: CASRGSVPYEQYF
DNA: TGTGCCAGCAGGGGCAGCGTCCCCTACGAGCAGTACTTC

J: TRBJ2-1
size: .
V: TRBV7-2
D: TRBD2
CDR3: CASSLAGDFNEQFF
DNA: TGTGCCAGCAGTCTAGCGGGAGATTTCAATGAGCAGTTCTTC

J: TRBJ2-7
size: .
V: TRBV11-2
D: .
CDR3: CASSRSSEGSYEQYF
DNA: TGTGCCAGCAGCCGATCTAGCGAAGGCTCCTACGAGCAGTACTTC

J: TRBJ1-6
size: .
V: TRBV7-6
D: .
CDR3: CASSSFPGDGSPLHF
DNA: TGTGCCAGCAGCTCCTTTCCGGGGGACGGTTCACCCCTCCACTTT

J: TRBJ2-1
size: once
V: TRBV5-1
D: .
CDR3: CASSRPLAANEQFF
DNA: TGCGCCAGCAGCCGCCCCCTGGCGGCCAATGAGCAGTTCTTC

J: TRBJ2-7
size: .
V: TRBV3-1
D: .
CDR3: CASSQSITRDEQYF
DNA: TGTGCCAGCAGCCAATCTATAACTAGGGACGAGCAGTACTTC

J: TRBJ2-3
size: few
V: TRBV5-1
D: .
CDR3: CASSLEDVTDTQYF
DNA: TGCGCCAGCAGCTTGGAGGACGTCACAGATACGCAGTATTTT

J: TRBJ2-5
size: .
V: TRBV27
D: TRBD2
CDR3: CASSSSPSGGQETQYF
DNA: TGTGCCAGCAGTTCATCCCCTAGCGGGGGGCAAGAGACCCAGTACTTC

J: TRBJ2-3
size: few
V: TRBV14
D: .
CDR3: CASSHGLDTQYF
DNA: TGTGCCAGCAGCCACGGTCTCGATACGCAGTATTTT

J: TRBJ1-5
size: .
V: TRBV6-2/TRBV6-3
D: .
CDR3: CASRGFGGQPQHF
DNA: TGTGCCAGCAGAGGCTTCGGGGGTCAGCCCCAGCATTTT

J: TRBJ1-2
size: .
V: TRBV4-1
D: TRBD1
CDR3: CASSPGTDLTYGYTF
DNA: TGCGCCAGCAGCCCTGGGACAGACCTTACCTATGGCTACACCTTC

J: TRBJ2-2
size: few
V: TRBV7-2
D: TRBD2
CDR3: CASSLAGGLSGELFF
DNA: TGTGCCAGCAGCTTAGCGGGAGGGCTATCCGGGGAGCTGTTTTTT

J: TRBJ2-7
size: few
V: TRBV2
D: TRBD1
CDR3: CASSVTGGIYEQYF
DNA: TGTGCCAGCAGTGTAACAGGGGGGATCTACGAGCAGTACTTC

J: TRBJ2-5
size: .
V: TRBV28
D: .
CDR3: CASTGGREETQYF
DNA: TGTGCCAGCACAGGGGGGAGGGAGGAGACCCAGTACTTC

J: TRBJ2-1
size: .
V: TRBV6-1
D: TRBD2
CDR3: CASNPSGRREQFF
DNA: TGTGCCAGCAACCCTAGCGGGAGACGGGAGCAGTTCTTC

J: TRBJ2-3
size: .
V: TRBV6-1
D: .
CDR3: CASRQGMADTQYF
DNA: TGTGCCAGCCGCCAGGGGATGGCAGATACGCAGTATTTT

J: TRBJ1-6
size: .
V: TRBV27
D: .
CDR3: CASSLQTYNSPLHF
DNA: TGTGCCAGCAGTTTACAGACCTATAATTCACCCCTCCACTTT

J: TRBJ2-3
size: .
V: TRBV7-9
D: .
CDR3: CASSLGVRVQGEDTQYF
DNA: TGTGCCAGCAGCTTAGGGGTAAGGGTGCAAGGAGAAGATACGCAGTATTTT

J: TRBJ2-4
size: once
V: TRBV5-5
D: .
CDR3: CASSAGTSPSVAKNIQYF
DNA: TGTGCCAGCAGTGCCGGGACAAGTCCTTCTGTAGCCAAAAACATTCAGTACTTC

J: TRBJ2-1
size: once
V: TRBV20-1
D: .
CDR3: CSAGNSADNEQFF
DNA: TGCAGTGCTGGGAATAGCGCCGACAATGAGCAGTTCTTC

J: TRBJ1-2
size: .
V: TRBV27
D: .
CDR3: CASRDGGSYGYTF
DNA: TGTGCCAGTCGGGACGGAGGGTCCTATGGCTACACCTTC

J: TRBJ1-1
size: .
V: TRBV7-2
D: .
CDR3: CASSAQGSYTEAFF
DNA: TGTGCCAGCAGCGCCCAGGGGTCCTACACTGAAGCTTTCTTT

J: TRBJ1-5
size: .
V: TRBV5-6
D: .
CDR3: CASSLVGAQQTF
DNA: TGTGCCAGCAGCTTGGTAGGCGCCCAGCAAACTTTT

J: TRBJ2-7
size: few
V: TRBV7-2
D: .
CDR3: CASSPVGGGSYEQYF
DNA: TGTGCCAGCAGCCCCGTCGGAGGGGGCTCCTACGAGCAGTACTTC

J: TRBJ1-1
size: once
V: TRBV2
D: .
CDR3: CASSDSNVFTPTNMNTEAFF
DNA: TGTGCCAGCAGTGATTCTAATGTATTTACACCTACCAACATGAACACTGAAGCTTTCTTT

J: TRBJ1-6
size: .
V: TRBV7-9
D: .
CDR3: CASSSWGSRGRLYNSPLHF
DNA: TGTGCCAGCAGCTCTTGGGGGAGCAGGGGACGATTATATAATTCACCCCTCCACTTT

J: TRBJ1-5
size: few
V: TRBV10-2
D: .
CDR3: CASSPAGSNQPQHF
DNA: TGCGCCAGCAGCCCAGCGGGGAGCAATCAGCCCCAGCATTTT

J: TRBJ1-2
size: .
V: TRBV7-2
D: .
CDR3: CASSLSQLHYGYTF
DNA: TGTGCCAGCAGCTTAAGCCAGCTCCACTATGGCTACACCTTC

J: TRBJ1-1
size: .
V: TRBV4-1
D: .
CDR3: CASSPIYRNTEAFF
DNA: TGCGCCAGCAGCCCAATCTACAGGAACACTGAAGCTTTCTTT

J: TRBJ1-5
size: many
V: TRBV7-2
D: .
CDR3: CASSLDGQPQHF
DNA: TGTGCCAGCAGCTTAGACGGTCAGCCCCAGCATTTT

J: TRBJ1-2
size: .
V: TRBV2
D: .
CDR3: CASSESPGLGYTF
DNA: TGTGCCAGCAGTGAATCCCCGGGACTCGGCTACACCTTC

J: TRBJ1-5
size: few
V: TRBV7-8
D: TRBD1
CDR3: CASSLFTGGLTNQPQHF
DNA: TGTGCCAGCAGCTTATTTACAGGGGGCCTCACTAATCAGCCCCAGCATTTT

J: TRBJ1-1
size: .
V: TRBV7-4
D: .
CDR3: CALDSSSLTEAFF
DNA: TGTGCCCTAGATTCGTCATCCCTGACTGAAGCTTTCTTT

J: TRBJ1-2
size: few
V: TRBV12-3/TRBV12-4
D: TRBD1
CDR3: CASRGQGRGLSGYTF
DNA: TGTGCCAGCAGGGGACAGGGGAGAGGTCTATCCGGCTACACCTTC

J: TRBJ2-3
size: .
V: TRBV12-3/TRBV12-4
D: TRBD1
CDR3: CASSPGTGETDTQYF
DNA: TGTGCCAGCAGTCCAGGGACAGGGGAAACAGATACGCAGTATTTT

J: TRBJ2-7
size: few
V: TRBV7-2
D: .
CDR3: CASSLRIGGSYEQYF
DNA: TGTGCCAGCAGCTTACGGATCGGGGGCTCCTACGAGCAGTACTTC

J: TRBJ1-5
size: .
V: TRBV11-2
D: .
CDR3: CASTPGVSNQPQHF
DNA: TGTGCCAGCACCCCCGGAGTTAGCAATCAGCCCCAGCATTTT

J: TRBJ1-1
size: .
V: TRBV3-1
D: .
CDR3: CASSQRGAEAFF
DNA: TGTGCCAGCAGCCAGAGGGGGGCTGAAGCTTTCTTT

J: TRBJ2-1
size: few
V: TRBV2
D: .
CDR3: CASSMEGRGYNEQFF
DNA: TGTGCCAGCAGCATGGAAGGGAGAGGGTACAATGAGCAGTTCTTC

J: TRBJ2-3
size: .
V: TRBV20-1
D: TRBD1
CDR3: CSAAPRTGEITDTQYF
DNA: TGCAGTGCTGCTCCTCGGACAGGGGAAATCACAGATACGCAGTATTTT

J: TRBJ2-1
size: .
V: TRBV12-3/TRBV12-4
D: .
CDR3: CASSLAEGGLLRNEQFF
DNA: TGTGCCAGCAGTTTAGCGGAGGGTGGCCTGCTACGCAATGAGCAGTTCTTC

J: TRBJ2-5
size: few
V: TRBV12-3/TRBV12-4
D: .
CDR3: CASSFGGRETQYF
DNA: TGTGCCAGCAGTTTCGGGGGCAGGGAGACCCAGTACTTC

J: TRBJ2-3
size: few
V: TRBV7-8
D: .
CDR3: CASSLEDLQDTQYF
DNA: TGTGCCAGCAGCTTAGAGGACCTCCAGGATACGCAGTATTTT

J: TRBJ2-1
size: .
V: TRBV7-2
D: .
CDR3: CASSFPKNEQFF
DNA: TGTGCCAGCAGCTTTCCTAAGAATGAGCAGTTCTTC

J: TRBJ2-1
size: once
V: TRBV7-6
D: TRBD1
CDR3: CASSHRGKGEQFF
DNA: TGTGCCAGCAGCCACAGGGGGAAGGGTGAGCAGTTCTTC

J: TRBJ2-7
size: few
V: TRBV7-2
D: .
CDR3: CASSLRGAGVPYEQYF
DNA: TGTGCCAGCAGCTTAAGGGGGGCAGGAGTTCCCTACGAGCAGTACTTC

J: TRBJ1-4
size: .
V: TRBV5-4
D: .
CDR3: CASSLGTPFATNEKLFF
DNA: TGTGCCAGCAGCTTGGGTACCCCCTTTGCAACTAATGAAAAACTGTTTTTT

J: TRBJ2-1
size: .
V: TRBV2
D: .
CDR3: CASSAYLPMINEQFF
DNA: TGTGCCAGCAGCGCCTACCTCCCTATGATCAATGAGCAGTTCTTC

J: TRBJ1-5
size: .
V: TRBV25-1
D: .
CDR3: CASSELGDSNQPQHF
DNA: TGTGCCAGCAGTGAATTAGGTGATAGCAATCAGCCCCAGCATTTT

J: TRBJ2-3
size: .
V: TRBV20-1
D: TRBD1
CDR3: CSARQWDRGTDTQYF
DNA: TGCAGTGCTAGACAGTGGGACAGGGGAACAGATACGCAGTATTTT

J: TRBJ1-1
size: .
V: TRBV20-1
D: .
CDR3: CSARRGATEAFF
DNA: TGCAGTGCTAGAAGGGGGGCCACTGAAGCTTTCTTT

J: TRBJ2-7
size: .
V: TRBV7-8
D: .
CDR3: CASSIPALRAEQYF
DNA: TGTGCCAGCAGCATTCCGGCCCTTCGGGCCGAGCAGTACTTC

J: TRBJ2-3
size: few
V: TRBV7-8
D: TRBD2
CDR3: CASTTAGGGPADTQYF
DNA: TGTGCCAGCACCACCGCGGGCGGGGGGCCCGCAGATACGCAGTATTTT